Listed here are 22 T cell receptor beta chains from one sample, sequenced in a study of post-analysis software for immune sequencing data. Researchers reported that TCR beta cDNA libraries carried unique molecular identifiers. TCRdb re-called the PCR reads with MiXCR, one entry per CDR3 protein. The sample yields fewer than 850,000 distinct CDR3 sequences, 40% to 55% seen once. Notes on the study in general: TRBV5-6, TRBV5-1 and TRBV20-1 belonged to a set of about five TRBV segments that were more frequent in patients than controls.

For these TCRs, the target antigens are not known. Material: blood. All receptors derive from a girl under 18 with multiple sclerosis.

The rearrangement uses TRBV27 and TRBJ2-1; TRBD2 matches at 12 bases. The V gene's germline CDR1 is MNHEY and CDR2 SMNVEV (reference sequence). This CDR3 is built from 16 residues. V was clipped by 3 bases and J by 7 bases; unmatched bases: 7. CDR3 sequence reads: CASSFPGLAGLNEQFF. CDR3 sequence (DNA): TGTGCCAGCAGTTTTCCAGGACTAGCGGGACTGAATGAGCAGTTCTTC.

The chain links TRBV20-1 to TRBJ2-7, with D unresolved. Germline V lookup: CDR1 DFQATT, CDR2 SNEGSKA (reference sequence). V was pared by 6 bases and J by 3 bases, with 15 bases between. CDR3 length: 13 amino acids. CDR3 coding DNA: TGCAGTGCCTACGCTGACGGATTCTACGAGCAGTACTTC. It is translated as CSAYADGFYEQYF.

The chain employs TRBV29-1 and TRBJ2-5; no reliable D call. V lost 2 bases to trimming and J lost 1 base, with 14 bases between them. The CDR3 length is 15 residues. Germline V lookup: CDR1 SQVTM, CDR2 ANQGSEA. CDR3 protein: CSVEHPTRTQETQYF. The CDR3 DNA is TGCAGCGTTGAACATCCAACCAGGACCCAAGAGACCCAGTACTTC. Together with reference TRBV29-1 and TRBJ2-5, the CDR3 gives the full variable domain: SAVISQKPSRDICQRGTSLTIQCQVDSQVTMMFWYRQQPGQSLTLIATANQGSEATYESGFVIDKFPISRPNLTFSTLTVSNMSPEDSSIYLCSVEHPTRTQETQYFGPGTRLLVL.

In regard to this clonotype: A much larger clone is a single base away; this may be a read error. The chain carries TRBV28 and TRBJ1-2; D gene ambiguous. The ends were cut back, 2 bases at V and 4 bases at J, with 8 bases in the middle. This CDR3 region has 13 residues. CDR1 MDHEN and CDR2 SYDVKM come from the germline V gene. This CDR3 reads CASSLGRIYGYTF. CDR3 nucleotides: TGTGCCAGCAGTTTAGGACGGATCTATGGCTACACCTTC.

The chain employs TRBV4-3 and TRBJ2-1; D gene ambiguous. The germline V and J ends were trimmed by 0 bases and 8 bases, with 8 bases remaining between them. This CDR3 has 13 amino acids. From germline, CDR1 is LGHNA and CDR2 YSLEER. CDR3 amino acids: CASSQDVLYEQFF. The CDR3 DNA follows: TGCGCCAGCAGCCAAGACGTATTGTATGAGCAGTTCTTC.

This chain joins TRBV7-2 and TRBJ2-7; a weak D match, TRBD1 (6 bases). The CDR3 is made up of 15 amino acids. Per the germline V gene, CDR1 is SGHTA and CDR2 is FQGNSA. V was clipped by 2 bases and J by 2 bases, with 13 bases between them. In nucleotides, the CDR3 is TGTGCCAGCAGCTTAAACCTGGGGGCCGCCTACGAGCAGTACTTC. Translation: CASSLNLGAAYEQYF.

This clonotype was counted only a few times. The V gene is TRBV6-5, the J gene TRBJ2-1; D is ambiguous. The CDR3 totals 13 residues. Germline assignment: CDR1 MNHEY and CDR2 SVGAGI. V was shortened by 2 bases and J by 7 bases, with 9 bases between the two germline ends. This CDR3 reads CASSYVQENEQFF. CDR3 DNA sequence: TGTGCCAGCAGTTACGTGCAGGAGAATGAGCAGTTCTTC.

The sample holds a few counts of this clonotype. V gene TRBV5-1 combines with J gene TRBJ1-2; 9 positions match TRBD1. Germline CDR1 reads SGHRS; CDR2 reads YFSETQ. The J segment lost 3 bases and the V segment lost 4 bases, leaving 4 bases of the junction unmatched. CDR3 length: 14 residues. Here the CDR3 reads CASSRDRVDYGYTF. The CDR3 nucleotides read TGCGCCAGCAGCCGGGACAGGGTGGACTATGGCTACACCTTC.

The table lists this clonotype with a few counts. CDR3 loop: CASSESKGQKNSPLHF. CDR3 DNA sequence: TGCGCCAGCAGTGAGTCTAAGGGACAGAAAAATTCACCCCTCCACTTT. The chain recombines TRBV10-2 with TRBJ1-6, with 7 bases that match TRBD1. Germline CDR1 reads WSHSY; CDR2 reads SAAADI. The CDR3 sequence is 16 residues long. The V and J ends lost 0 bases and 7 bases, in that order; junction bases with no gene match: 6.

For the CDR3, the DNA is TGTGCCAGCAGTTTGATAGGGAGGACTGAAGCTTTCTTT. Its translation is CASSLIGRTEAFF. The chain couples TRBV12-3 or TRBV12-4 to TRBJ1-1; D ambiguous. The CDR3 length is 13 residues. The V and J ends lost 3 bases and 5 bases respectively, with 10 bases between them.

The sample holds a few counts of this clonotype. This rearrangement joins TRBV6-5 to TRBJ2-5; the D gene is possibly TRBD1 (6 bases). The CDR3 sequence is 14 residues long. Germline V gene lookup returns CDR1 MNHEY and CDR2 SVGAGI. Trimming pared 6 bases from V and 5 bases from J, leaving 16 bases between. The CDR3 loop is CASRMMGAGETQYF. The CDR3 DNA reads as TGTGCCAGCAGGATGATGGGGGCTGGTGAGACCCAGTACTTC.

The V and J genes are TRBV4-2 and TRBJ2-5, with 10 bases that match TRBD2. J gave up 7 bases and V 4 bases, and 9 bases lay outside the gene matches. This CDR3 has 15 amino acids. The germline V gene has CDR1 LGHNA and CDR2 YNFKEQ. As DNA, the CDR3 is TGTGCCAGCAGCCGATCGGAGCGGGAGGGCGGGACCCAGTACTTC. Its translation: CASSRSEREGGTQYF.

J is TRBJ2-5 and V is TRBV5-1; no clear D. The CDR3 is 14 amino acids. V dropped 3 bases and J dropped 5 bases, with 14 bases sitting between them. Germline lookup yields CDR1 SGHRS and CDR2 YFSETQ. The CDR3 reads CASSYGPDPETQYF. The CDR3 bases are TGCGCCAGCAGCTATGGTCCGGATCCTGAGACCCAGTACTTC.

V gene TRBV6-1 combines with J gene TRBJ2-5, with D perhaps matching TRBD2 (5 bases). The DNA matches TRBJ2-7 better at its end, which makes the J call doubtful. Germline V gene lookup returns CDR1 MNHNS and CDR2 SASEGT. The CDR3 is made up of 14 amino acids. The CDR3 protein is CASSEQPGCNEQYF. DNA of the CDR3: TGTGCCAGCAGTGAACAGCCGGGGTGCAACGAGCAGTACTTC.

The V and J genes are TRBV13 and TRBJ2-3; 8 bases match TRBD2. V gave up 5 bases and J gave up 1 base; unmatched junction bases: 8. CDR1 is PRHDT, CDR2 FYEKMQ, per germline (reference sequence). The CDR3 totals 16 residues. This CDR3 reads CASSASTSARTDTQYF. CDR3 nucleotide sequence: TGTGCCAGCAGCGCATCGACTAGCGCCCGCACAGATACGCAGTATTTT.

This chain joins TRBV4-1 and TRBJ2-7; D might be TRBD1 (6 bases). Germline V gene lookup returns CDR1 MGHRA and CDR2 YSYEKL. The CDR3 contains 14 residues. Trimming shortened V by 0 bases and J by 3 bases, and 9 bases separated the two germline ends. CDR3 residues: CASSQEDRDYEQYF. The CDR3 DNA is TGCGCCAGCAGCCAAGAGGACAGAGACTACGAGCAGTACTTC.

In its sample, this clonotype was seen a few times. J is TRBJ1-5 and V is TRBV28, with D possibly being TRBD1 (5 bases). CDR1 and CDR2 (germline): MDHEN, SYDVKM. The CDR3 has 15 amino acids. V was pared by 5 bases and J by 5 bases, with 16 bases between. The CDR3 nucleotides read TGTGCCAGCAGTACGGCGGGGTTGGGGGATCAGCCCCAGCATTTT. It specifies CASSTAGLGDQPQHF. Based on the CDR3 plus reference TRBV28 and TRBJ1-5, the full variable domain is DVKVTQSSRYLVKRTGEKVFLECVQDMDHENMFWYRQDPGLGLRLIYFSYDVKMKEKGDIPEGYSVSREKKERFSLILESASTNQTSMYLCASSTAGLGDQPQHFGDGTRLSIL.

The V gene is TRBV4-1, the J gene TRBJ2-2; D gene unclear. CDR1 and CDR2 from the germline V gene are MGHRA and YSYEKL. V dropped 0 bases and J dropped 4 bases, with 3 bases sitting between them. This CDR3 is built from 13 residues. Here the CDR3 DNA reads TGCGCCAGCAGCCAAGATCTCACCGGGGAGCTGTTTTTT. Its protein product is CASSQDLTGELFF.

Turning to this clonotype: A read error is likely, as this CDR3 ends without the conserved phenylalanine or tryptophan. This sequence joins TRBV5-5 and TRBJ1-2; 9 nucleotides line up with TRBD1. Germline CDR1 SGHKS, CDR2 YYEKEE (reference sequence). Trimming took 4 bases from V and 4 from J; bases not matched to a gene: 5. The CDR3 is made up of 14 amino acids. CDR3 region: CASSGQGLGYGYTL. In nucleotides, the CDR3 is TGTGCCAGCAGCGGACAGGGGCTCGGCTATGGCTACACCCTC.

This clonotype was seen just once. CDR3 bases: TGCAGTGCCCCGATAGCGAACTACAATGAGCAGTTCTTC. Translated, it gives CSAPIANYNEQFF. The chain couples TRBV20-1 to TRBJ2-1; maybe TRBD2 (5 bases). The length of the CDR3 is 13 residues. Germline CDR1 reads DFQATT; CDR2 reads SNEGSKA (reference sequence). Trimming pared 6 bases from V and 3 bases from J, leaving 12 bases between.

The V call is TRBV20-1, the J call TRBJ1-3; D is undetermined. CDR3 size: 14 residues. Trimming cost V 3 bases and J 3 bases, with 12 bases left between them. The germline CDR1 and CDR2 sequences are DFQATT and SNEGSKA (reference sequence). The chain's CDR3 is CSASHLRGGNTIYF. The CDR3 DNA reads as TGCAGTGCTAGTCACCTACGCGGTGGAAACACCATATATTTT.

This CDR3 is CASSASGRTLYGYTF. Written as DNA, the CDR3 is TGTGCCAGCAGCGCATCCGGACGGACTCTCTATGGCTACACCTTC. The rearrangement links TRBV5-6 to TRBJ1-2; unclear D gene. Per the germline V gene, CDR1 is SGHDT and CDR2 is YYEEEE. CDR3 length: 15 residues. Trimming left V 4 bases short and J 4 bases short, with 17 bases between.